This T cell receptor beta chain came from a study of T cells after yellow fever vaccination. Each CDR3 protein is one row after TCRdb ran MiXCR on the 5' RACE reads. The table records about 74,000 distinct CDR3 sequences, roughly 6.9% of them present only once. In this sample, this clonotype turned up many times. Here the sequenced sample was CD8+ T cells sorted from PBMCs, taken roughly 5 days after the first yellow fever vaccination. The TCR was taken from a man younger than 30 who received the YFV17D yellow fever vaccine.

Here the CDR3 reads CASSSEGRGSNQPQHF. The CDR3 coding sequence is TGTGCCAGCAGCTCGGAGGGCCGGGGTAGCAATCAGCCCCAGCATTTT. This chain uses TRBV7-9 with TRBJ1-5; D gene uncertain. From germline, CDR1 is SEHNR and CDR2 FQNEAQ (reference sequence). With 4 bases removed from V and 0 bases from J, the gap between germline ends came to 13 bases. The length of the CDR3 is 16 residues.